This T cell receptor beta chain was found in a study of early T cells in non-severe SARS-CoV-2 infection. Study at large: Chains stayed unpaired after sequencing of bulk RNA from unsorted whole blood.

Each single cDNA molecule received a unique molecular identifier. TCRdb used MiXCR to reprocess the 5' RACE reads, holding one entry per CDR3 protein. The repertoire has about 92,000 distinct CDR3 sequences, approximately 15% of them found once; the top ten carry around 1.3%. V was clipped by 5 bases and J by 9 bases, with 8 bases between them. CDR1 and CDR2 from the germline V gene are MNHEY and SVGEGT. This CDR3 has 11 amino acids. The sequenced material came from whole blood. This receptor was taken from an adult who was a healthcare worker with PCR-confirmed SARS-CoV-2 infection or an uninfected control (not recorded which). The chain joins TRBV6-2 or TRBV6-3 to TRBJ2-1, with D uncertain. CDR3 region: CASSLWPEQFF. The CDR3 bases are TGTGCCAGCAGTCTATGGCCTGAGCAGTTCTTC.